These 5 T cell receptor beta chains share one sample of origin, sequenced in a study of T cells in Graves' hyperthyroidism and ophthalmopathy (dated by TCRdb to about 2019). Library creation used multiplex PCR. The reads were generated on an Illumina HiSeq 2000. Amplification of TCR beta CDR3 regions was carried out from RNA transcripts. For the first round of RT-PCR on the TCR CDR3, the HTBI primer set was used together with the Qiagen OneStep RT-PCR kit. Through fastp at Q25 and MiXCR, TCRdb rebuilt clones from the public reads, retaining in-frame beta chains. Each record represents a unique CDR3 protein, reported with the most common genes and DNA among its rows. This sample comprises hundreds of thousands of distinct CDR3 sequences, roughly 37% of them detected only once. The biggest ten clones account for over 8% of the sample. Sequencing used blood. The source of these receptors is a man between 18 and 29 years old with Graves' hyperthyroidism.

J is TRBJ1-2 and V is TRBV6-1, with TRBD1 matching 7 bases. The CDR3 is made up of 16 amino acids. Germline V gene data show CDR1 as MNHNS and CDR2 as SASEGT. J lost 4 bases, V lost 4 bases, and 12 bases had no gene match. CDR3 bases: TGTGCCAGCAGTGGGCCCTGGGAAGGGGGCGTCTATGGCTACACCTTC. Its protein is CASSGPWEGGVYGYTF.

This clonotype was found many times. The chain carries TRBV7-2 and TRBJ2-5, with D unclear. Per germline, CDR1 SGHTA and CDR2 FQGNSA. Trimming stripped 6 bases from V and 4 bases from J, with 9 bases between. The CDR3 spans 12 residues. CDR3 nucleotide sequence: TGTGCCAGCAGTTTCCCCGGAGAGACCCAGTACTTC. Translation: CASSFPGETQYF.

The chain uses TRBV12-3 or TRBV12-4 and TRBJ2-7, with TRBD2 matching over 9 bases. J gave up 2 bases and V 5 bases, and 7 bases lay outside the gene matches. The CDR3 loop spans 15 amino acids. CDR3 region: CASSTGSGSPYEQYF. For the CDR3, the DNA is TGTGCCAGCAGTACTGGTAGCGGGAGTCCCTACGAGCAGTACTTC.

This rearrangement joins TRBV9 to TRBJ2-2, with D perhaps matching TRBD2 (5 bases). CDR3 size: 12 residues. Trimming pared 3 bases from V and 7 bases from J, leaving 7 bases between. Looked up from germline, CDR1 is SGDLS and CDR2 is YYNGEE. CDR3 DNA sequence: TGTGCCAGCAGCGGGAGGAACGGGGAGCTGTTTTTT. Translated, it gives CASSGRNGELFF.

This sequence joins TRBV11-2 and TRBJ1-5, with D perhaps matching TRBD1 (5 bases). This CDR3 spans 15 amino acids. The V gene's germline CDR1 is SGHAT and CDR2 FQNNGV. V lost 5 bases and J lost 0, with 11 bases in between. The CDR3 nucleotides are TGTGCCAGCAGCCTCTCGGACAATAGCAATCAGCCCCAGCATTTT. Encoded protein: CASSLSDNSNQPQHF.